A selection of T cell receptor beta chains follows, all from one sample in a study of radiotherapy plus CTLA-4 blockade in lung cancer. Data came from immunoSEQ multiplex PCR; TCRdb stores just in-frame clones and leaves some out. The sample has 95,000 to 150,000 clones, around 90% seen once. The sequenced sample was peripheral blood, obtained from a patient treated with radiotherapy plus ipilimumab. These receptors all come from a human donor with non-small cell lung cancer that progressed on radiotherapy plus ipilimumab. Each CDR3 is given with its conserved first and last residue. D genes are given only for firm matches.

V	D	J	CDR3	DNA
TRBV15	NA	TRBJ2-7	CATSRGQIIYEQYF	TGTGCCACCAGCAGAGGACAGATCATCTACGAGCAGTACTTC
TRBV7-2	TRBD1	TRBJ1-4	CASSIRQGSNEKLFF	TGTGCCAGCAGCATTAGACAGGGGAGCAATGAAAAACTGTTTTTT
TRBV5-1	TRBD1	TRBJ2-5	CASSQGTAPAQETQYF	TGCGCCAGCAGCCAAGGGACAGCTCCAGCCCAAGAGACCCAGTACTTC
TRBV30	NA	TRBJ1-2	CARHGGVGYTF	TGTGCCCGACATGGGGGTGTTGGCTACACCTTC
TRBV5-4	TRBD1	TRBJ1-1	CAIQKGTGGFGNTEAFF	TGTGCCATACAAAAAGGGACAGGGGGATTCGGGAACACTGAAGCTTTCTTT
TRBV7-8	NA	TRBJ1-2	CASSFGGEYGYTF	TGTGCCAGCAGCTTTGGAGGGGAGTATGGCTACACCTTC
TRBV18	NA	TRBJ1-2	CASSPDRGSGYTF	TGTGCCAGCTCACCAGACAGAGGATCGGGCTACACCTTC
TRBV11-2	NA	TRBJ2-7	CASSLGPPRLLYEQYF	TGTGCCAGCAGCTTAGGCCCGCCGCGGCTACTCTACGAGCAGTACTTC
TRBV19	NA	TRBJ1-1	CASSVGGARTEAFF	TGTGCCAGTAGTGTGGGGGGTGCCCGCACTGAAGCTTTCTTT
TRBV6-6	NA	TRBJ2-3	CASALSDTQYF	TGTGCCAGCGCCCTCAGTGATACGCAGTATTTT
TRBV11-2	TRBD1	TRBJ2-3	CASSSSTGRTDTQYF	TGTGCCAGCAGCTCCTCGACAGGGCGCACAGATACGCAGTATTTT
TRBV5-4	NA	TRBJ1-4	CASSPEPTGPNEKLFF	TGTGCCAGCAGCCCGGAACCGACAGGTCCTAATGAAAAACTGTTTTTT
TRBV6-6	NA	TRBJ1-1	CASSYRTVGTEAFF	TGTGCCAGCAGTTACCGGACGGTTGGGACTGAAGCTTTCTTT
TRBV18	TRBD2	TRBJ2-7	CASSPRSLAGVAEQYF	TGTGCCAGCTCACCCAGGTCATTGGCGGGAGTTGCCGAGCAGTACTTC
TRBV19	TRBD2	TRBJ2-7	CASSHRLAGAYEQYF	TGTGCCAGTAGTCATAGACTAGCGGGAGCCTACGAGCAGTACTTC
TRBV4-1	NA	TRBJ2-5	CASSTASKETQYF	TGCGCCAGCAGCACGGCCTCCAAGGAGACCCAGTACTTC
TRBV2	NA	TRBJ2-7	CASSRDSYEQYF	TGTGCCAGCAGTAGGGACTCCTACGAGCAGTACTTC